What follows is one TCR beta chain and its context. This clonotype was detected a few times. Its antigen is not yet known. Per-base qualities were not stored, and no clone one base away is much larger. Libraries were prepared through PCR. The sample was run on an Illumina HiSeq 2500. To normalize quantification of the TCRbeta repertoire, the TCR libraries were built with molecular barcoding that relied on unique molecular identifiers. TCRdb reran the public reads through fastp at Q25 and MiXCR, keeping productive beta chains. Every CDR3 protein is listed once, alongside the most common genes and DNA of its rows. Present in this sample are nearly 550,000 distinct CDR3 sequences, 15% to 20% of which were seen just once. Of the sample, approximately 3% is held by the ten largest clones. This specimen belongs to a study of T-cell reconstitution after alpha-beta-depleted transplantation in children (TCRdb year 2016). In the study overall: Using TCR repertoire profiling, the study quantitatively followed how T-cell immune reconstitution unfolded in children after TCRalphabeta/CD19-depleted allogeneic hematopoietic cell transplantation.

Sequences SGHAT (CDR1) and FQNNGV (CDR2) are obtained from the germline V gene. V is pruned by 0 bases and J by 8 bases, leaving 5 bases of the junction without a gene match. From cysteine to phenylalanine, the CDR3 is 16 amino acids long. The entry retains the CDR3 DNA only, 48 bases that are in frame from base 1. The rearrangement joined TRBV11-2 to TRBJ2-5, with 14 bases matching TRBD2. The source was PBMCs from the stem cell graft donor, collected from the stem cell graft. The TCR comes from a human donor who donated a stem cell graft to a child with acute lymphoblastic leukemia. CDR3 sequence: CASSLEGLAGVRTQYF. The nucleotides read TGTGCCAGCAGCTTAGAGGGACTAGCGGGAGTTCGAACCCAGTACTTC.